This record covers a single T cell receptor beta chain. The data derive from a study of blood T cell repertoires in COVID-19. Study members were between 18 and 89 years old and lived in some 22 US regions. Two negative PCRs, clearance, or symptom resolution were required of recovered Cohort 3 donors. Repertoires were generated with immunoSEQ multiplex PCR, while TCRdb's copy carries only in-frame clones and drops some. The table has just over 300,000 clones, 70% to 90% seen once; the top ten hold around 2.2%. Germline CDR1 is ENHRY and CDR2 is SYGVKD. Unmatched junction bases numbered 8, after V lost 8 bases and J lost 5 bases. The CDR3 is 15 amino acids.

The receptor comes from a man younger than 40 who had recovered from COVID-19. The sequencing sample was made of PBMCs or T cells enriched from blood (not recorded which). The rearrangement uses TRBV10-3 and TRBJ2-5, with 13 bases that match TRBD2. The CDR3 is CAIGTSGAGGETQYF. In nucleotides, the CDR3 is TGTGCCATCGGGACTAGCGGGGCCGGAGGGGAGACCCAGTACTTC.